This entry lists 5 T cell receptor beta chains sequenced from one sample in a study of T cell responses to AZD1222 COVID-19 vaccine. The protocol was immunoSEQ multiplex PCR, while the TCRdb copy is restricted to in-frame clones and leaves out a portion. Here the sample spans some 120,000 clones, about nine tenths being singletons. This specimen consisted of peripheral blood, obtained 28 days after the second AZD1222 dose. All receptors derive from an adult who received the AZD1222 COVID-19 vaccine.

CDR3 DNA: TGCGCCAGCAGCCTCCTACAGGGTTCTAATGAAAAACTGTTTTTT. This translates into CASSLLQGSNEKLFF. The chain joins TRBV4-1 to TRBJ1-4, with D perhaps matching TRBD1 (6 bases). Germline assignment: CDR1 MGHRA and CDR2 YSYEKL. V was cut by 4 bases and J by 3 bases, with 12 bases left in between. CDR3 size: 15 residues.

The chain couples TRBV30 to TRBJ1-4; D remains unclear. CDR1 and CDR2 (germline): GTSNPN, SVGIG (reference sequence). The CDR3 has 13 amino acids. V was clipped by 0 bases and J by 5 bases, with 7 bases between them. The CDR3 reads CAWSVLGNEKLFF. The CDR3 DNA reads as TGTGCCTGGAGTGTATTGGGAAATGAAAAACTGTTTTTT.

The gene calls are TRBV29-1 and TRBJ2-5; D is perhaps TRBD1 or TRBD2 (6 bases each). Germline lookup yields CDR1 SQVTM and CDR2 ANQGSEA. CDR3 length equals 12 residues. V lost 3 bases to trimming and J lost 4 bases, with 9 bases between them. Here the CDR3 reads CSVDRGGETQYF. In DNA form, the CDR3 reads TGCAGCGTTGACAGGGGAGGAGAGACCCAGTACTTC.

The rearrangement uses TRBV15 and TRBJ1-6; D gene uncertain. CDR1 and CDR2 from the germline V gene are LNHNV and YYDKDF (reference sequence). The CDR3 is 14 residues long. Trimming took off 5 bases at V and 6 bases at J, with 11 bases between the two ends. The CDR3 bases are TGTGCCACCAGCCCAAGGACTTTTAATTCACCCCTCCACTTT. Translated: CATSPRTFNSPLHF.

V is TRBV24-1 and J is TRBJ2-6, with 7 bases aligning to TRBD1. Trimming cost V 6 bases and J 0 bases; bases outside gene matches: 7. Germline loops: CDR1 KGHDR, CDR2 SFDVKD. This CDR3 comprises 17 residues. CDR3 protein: CATSLTGVGSGANVLTF. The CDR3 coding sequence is TGTGCCACCAGTTTAACAGGGGTAGGCTCTGGGGCCAACGTCCTGACTTTC.